The 7 T cell receptor beta chains in this list originate from one sample, sequenced in a study of graft-versus-host responses after intestinal transplantation. TCRdb's table, derived via immunoSEQ multiplex PCR, lists solely in-frame clones and lacks some. The sample shows 45,000 or so clones, around nine tenths of them seen only once. Material: PBMCs, obtained 524 days after transplant. These receptors all come from a human patient who received an intestinal transplant, so some T cells may come from the graft donor.

The chain is built from TRBV5-6 and TRBJ2-7; 9 bases are a match to TRBD1. The germline V gene has CDR1 SGHDT and CDR2 YYEEEE. The CDR3 runs to 17 residues. Trimming cost V 4 bases and J 2 bases; bases outside gene matches: 13. The CDR3 region is CASSLLIGQGRPYEQYF. CDR3 nucleotide sequence: TGTGCCAGCAGCCTTCTGATTGGACAGGGGCGCCCCTACGAGCAGTACTTC.

The chain combines TRBV28 with TRBJ2-3, with D perhaps matching TRBD1 or TRBD2 (5 bases each). CDR1 and CDR2 from the germline V gene are MDHEN and SYDVKM. The ends were cut back, 4 bases at V and 1 base at J, with 9 bases in the middle. CDR3 length: 14 amino acids. CDR3 sequence reads: CASSSRGGTDTQYF. CDR3 nucleotides: TGTGCCAGCAGTTCGAGAGGGGGCACAGATACGCAGTATTTT. Together with reference TRBV28 and TRBJ2-3, the CDR3 gives the full variable domain: DVKVTQSSRYLVKRTGEKVFLECVQDMDHENMFWYRQDPGLGLRLIYFSYDVKMKEKGDIPEGYSVSREKKERFSLILESASTNQTSMYLCASSSRGGTDTQYFGPGTRLTVL.

The V gene is TRBV5-1, the J gene TRBJ1-5; D is undetermined. This CDR3 has 14 residues. Germline V lookup: CDR1 SGHRS, CDR2 YFSETQ. Trimming left V 0 bases short and J 5 bases short, with 9 bases between. Here the CDR3 reads CASSLAGDDQPQHF. CDR3 DNA sequence: TGCGCCAGCAGCTTGGCGGGTGACGATCAGCCCCAGCATTTT.

In this sample, this clone turned up a few times. The gene calls are TRBV15 and TRBJ2-5, with D possibly matching TRBD2 (6 bases). The CDR3 has 15 amino acids. Germline CDR1 is LNHNV and CDR2 is YYDKDF (reference sequence). Trimming shortened V by 0 bases and J by 4 bases, and 12 bases separated the two germline ends. CDR3 sequence (DNA): TGTGCCACCAGCAGAGATCTGGCGGGACCAGAGACCCAGTACTTC. This encodes CATSRDLAGPETQYF. Full variable domain (missing parts from reference TRBV15 and TRBJ2-5): DAMVIQNPRYQVTQFGKPVTLSCSQTLNHNVMYWYQQKSSQAPKLLFHYYDKDFNNEADTPDNFQSRRPNTSFCFLDIRSPGLGDTAMYLCATSRDLAGPETQYFGPGTRLLVL.

V is TRBV5-1 and J is TRBJ2-5, with D perhaps TRBD2 (5 bases). The germline gives CDR1 SGHRS, CDR2 YFSETQ. There are 15 residues in the CDR3. Trimming left V 0 bases short and J 1 base short, with 10 bases between. CDR3 amino acids: CASSLAASPQETQYF. The CDR3 DNA follows: TGCGCCAGCAGCTTGGCCGCTAGCCCCCAAGAGACCCAGTACTTC. Combining the CDR3 with reference TRBV5-1 and TRBJ2-5 gives the whole variable domain KAGVTQTPRYLIKTRGQQVTLSCSPISGHRSVSWYQQTPGQGLQFLFEYFSETQRNKGNFPGRFSGRQFSNSRSEMNVSTLELGDSALYLCASSLAASPQETQYFGPGTRLLVL.

V is TRBV14 and J is TRBJ2-7; the D gene is possibly TRBD1 (6 bases). Trimming removed 6 bases at V and 3 bases at J, with 21 bases between. CDR3 length: 16 residues. Germline-derived CDR1 and CDR2 are SGHDN and FVKESK. The DNA for the CDR3 is TGTGCCAGCAGGCCTAGTACACGGGACAACGACTACGAGCAGTACTTC. Translation: CASRPSTRDNDYEQYF. Full variable domain (outside the CDR3, taken from reference TRBV14 and TRBJ2-7): EAGVTQFPSHSVIEKGQTVTLRCDPISGHDNLYWYRRVMGKEIKFLLHFVKESKQDESGMPNNRFLAERTGGTYSTLKVQPAELEDSGVYFCASRPSTRDNDYEQYFGPGTRLTVT.

The genes are TRBV14 and TRBJ2-7; possible D gene TRBD1, 6 bases. With 4 bases removed from V and 4 bases from J, the gap between germline ends came to 11 bases. This CDR3 is 13 amino acids long. CDR1 is SGHDN, CDR2 FVKESK, per germline. In DNA form, the CDR3 reads TGTGCCAGCAGCCCCCTGAGGGGGTACGAGCAGTACTTC. It specifies CASSPLRGYEQYF.